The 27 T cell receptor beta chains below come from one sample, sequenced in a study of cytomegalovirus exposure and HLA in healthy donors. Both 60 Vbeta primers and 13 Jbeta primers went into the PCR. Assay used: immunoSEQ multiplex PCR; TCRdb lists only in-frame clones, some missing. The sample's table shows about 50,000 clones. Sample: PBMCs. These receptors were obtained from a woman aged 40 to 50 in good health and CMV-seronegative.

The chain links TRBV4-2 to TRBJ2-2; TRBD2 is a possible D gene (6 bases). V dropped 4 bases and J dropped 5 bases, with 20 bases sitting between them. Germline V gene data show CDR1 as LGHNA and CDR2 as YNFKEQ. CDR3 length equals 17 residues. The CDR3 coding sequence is TGTGCCAGCAGCCCCGAGGGATCGGGAGCGGTAACCGGGGAGCTGTTTTTT. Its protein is CASSPEGSGAVTGELFF.

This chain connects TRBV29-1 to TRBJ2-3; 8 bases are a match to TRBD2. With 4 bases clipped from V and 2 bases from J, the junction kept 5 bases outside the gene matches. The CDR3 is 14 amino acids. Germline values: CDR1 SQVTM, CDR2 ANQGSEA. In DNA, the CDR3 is TGCAGCGTTGTCCCGGGAGGGAACACAGATACGCAGTATTTT. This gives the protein CSVVPGGNTDTQYF.

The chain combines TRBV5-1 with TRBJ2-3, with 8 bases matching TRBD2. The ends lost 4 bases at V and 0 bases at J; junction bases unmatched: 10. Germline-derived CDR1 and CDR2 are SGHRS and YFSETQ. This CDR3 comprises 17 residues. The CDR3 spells CASSVEGGRPSTDTQYF. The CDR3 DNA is TGCGCCAGCAGCGTGGAGGGCGGGAGGCCGAGCACAGATACGCAGTATTTT. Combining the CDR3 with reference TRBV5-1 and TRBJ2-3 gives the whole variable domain KAGVTQTPRYLIKTRGQQVTLSCSPISGHRSVSWYQQTPGQGLQFLFEYFSETQRNKGNFPGRFSGRQFSNSRSEMNVSTLELGDSALYLCASSVEGGRPSTDTQYFGPGTRLTVL.

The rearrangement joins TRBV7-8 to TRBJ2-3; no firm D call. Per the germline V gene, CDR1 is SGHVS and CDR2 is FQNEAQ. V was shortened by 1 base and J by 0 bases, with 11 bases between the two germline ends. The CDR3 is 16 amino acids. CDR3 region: CASSLERSTSTDTQYF. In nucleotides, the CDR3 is TGTGCCAGCAGCTTAGAGAGGTCCACTAGCACAGATACGCAGTATTTT.

Written as DNA, the CDR3 is TGTGCCAGCAGTTACTCCGGACAGGGAATTCAGCCCCAGCATTTT. Its translation is CASSYSGQGIQPQHF. V and J are TRBV6-6 and TRBJ1-5, with 8 bases that match TRBD1. This CDR3 region has 15 residues. With 0 bases clipped from V and 6 bases from J, the junction kept 4 bases outside the gene matches. Germline CDR1 is MNHNY and CDR2 is SVGAGI (reference sequence).

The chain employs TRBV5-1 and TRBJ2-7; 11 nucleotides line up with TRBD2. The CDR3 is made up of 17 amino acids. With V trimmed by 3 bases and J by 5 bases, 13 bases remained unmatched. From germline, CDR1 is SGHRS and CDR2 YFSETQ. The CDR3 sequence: CASSSTTLAGGFHEQYF. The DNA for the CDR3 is TGCGCCAGCAGCTCGACCACCTTAGCGGGAGGGTTCCACGAGCAGTACTTC.

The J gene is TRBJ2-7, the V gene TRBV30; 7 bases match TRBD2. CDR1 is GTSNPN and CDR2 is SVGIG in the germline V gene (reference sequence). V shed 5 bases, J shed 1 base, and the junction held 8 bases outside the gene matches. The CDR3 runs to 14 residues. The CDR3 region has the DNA TGTGCCTGGGGAGCGGGAATTCGGTCCTACGAGCAGTACTTC. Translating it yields CAWGAGIRSYEQYF.

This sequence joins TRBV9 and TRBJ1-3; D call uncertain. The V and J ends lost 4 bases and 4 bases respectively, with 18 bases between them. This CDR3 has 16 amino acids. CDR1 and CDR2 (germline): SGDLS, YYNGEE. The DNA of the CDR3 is TGTGCCAGCAGCCCGAATACCGGGAGTAAGGGAAACACCATATATTTT. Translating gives CASSPNTGSKGNTIYF.

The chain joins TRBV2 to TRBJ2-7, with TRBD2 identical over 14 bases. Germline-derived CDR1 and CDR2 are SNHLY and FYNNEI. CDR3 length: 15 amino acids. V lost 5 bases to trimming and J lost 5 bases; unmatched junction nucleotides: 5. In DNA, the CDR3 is TGTGCCAGCAGTCGACTAGCGGGAGGGCGCGACGAGCAGTACTTC. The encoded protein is CASSRLAGGRDEQYF.

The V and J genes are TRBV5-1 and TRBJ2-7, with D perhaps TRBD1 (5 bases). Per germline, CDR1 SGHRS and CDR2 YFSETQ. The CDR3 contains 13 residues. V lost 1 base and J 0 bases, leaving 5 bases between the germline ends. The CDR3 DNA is TGCGCCAGCAGCTTGACAGGCTCCTACGAGCAGTACTTC. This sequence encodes CASSLTGSYEQYF.

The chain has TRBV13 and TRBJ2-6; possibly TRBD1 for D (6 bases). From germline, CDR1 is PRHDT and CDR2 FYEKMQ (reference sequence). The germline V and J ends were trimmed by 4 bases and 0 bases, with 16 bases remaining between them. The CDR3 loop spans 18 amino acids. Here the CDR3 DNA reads TGTGCCAGCAGCTCCGGAGACAGGCCTTTCTCTGGGGCCAACGTCCTGACTTTC. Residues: CASSSGDRPFSGANVLTF.

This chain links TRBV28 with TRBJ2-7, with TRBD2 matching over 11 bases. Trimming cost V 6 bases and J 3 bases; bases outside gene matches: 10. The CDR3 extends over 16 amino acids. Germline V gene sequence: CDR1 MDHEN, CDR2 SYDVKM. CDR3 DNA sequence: TGTGCCAGCAGCCGCGATAGCGGGAGGGCTGGCTACGAGCAGTACTTC. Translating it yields CASSRDSGRAGYEQYF.

This chain's CDR3 is CASSLSLTAYYEQYF. CDR3 DNA: TGTGCCAGCAGCTTGTCCTTGACAGCCTACTACGAGCAGTACTTC. V gene TRBV5-8 combines with J gene TRBJ2-7; D might be TRBD1 (5 bases). V gave up 1 base and J gave up 3 bases, with 14 bases separating them. This CDR3 is built from 15 residues. Germline lookup yields CDR1 SGHTS and CDR2 YDEGEE.

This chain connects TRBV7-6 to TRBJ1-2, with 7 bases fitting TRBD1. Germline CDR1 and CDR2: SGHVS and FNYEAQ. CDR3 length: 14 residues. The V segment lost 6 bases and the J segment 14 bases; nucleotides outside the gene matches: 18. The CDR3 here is CASRPAGTVSPGTF. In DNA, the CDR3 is TGTGCCAGCAGGCCAGCCGGGACAGTATCCCCTGGAACCTTC.

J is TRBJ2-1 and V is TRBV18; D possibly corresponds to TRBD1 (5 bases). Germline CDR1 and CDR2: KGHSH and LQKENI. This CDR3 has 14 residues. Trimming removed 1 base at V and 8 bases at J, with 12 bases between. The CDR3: CASSPRREGDEQFF. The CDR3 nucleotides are TGTGCCAGCTCACCACGCAGGGAAGGCGATGAGCAGTTCTTC.

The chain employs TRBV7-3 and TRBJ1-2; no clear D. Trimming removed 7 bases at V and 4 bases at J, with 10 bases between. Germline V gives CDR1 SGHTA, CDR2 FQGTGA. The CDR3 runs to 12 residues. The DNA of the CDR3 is TGTGCCAGCACCGAGCTAACCTATGGCTACACCTTC. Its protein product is CASTELTYGYTF.

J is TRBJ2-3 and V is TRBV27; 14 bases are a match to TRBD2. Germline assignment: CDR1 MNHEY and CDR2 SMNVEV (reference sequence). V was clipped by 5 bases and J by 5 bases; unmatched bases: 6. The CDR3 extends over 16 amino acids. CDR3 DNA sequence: TGTGCCAGCAGTGAGACTAGCGGGAGGGCCATAGATACGCAGTATTTT. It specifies CASSETSGRAIDTQYF.

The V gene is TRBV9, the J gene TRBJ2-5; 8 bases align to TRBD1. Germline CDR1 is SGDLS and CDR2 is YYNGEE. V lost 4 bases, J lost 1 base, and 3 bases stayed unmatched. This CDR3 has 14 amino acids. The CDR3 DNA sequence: TGTGCCAGCAGCAGGGACAGGATCCAAGAGACCCAGTACTTC. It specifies CASSRDRIQETQYF.

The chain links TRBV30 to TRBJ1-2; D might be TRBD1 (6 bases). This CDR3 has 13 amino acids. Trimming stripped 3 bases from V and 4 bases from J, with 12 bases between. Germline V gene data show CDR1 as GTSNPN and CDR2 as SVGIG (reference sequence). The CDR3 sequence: CAWRGGRTYGYTF. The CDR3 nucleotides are TGTGCCTGGAGGGGGGGGCGCACCTATGGCTACACCTTC. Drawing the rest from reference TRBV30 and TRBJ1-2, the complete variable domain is SQTIHQWPATLVQPVGSPLSLECTVEGTSNPNLYWYRQAAGRGLQLLFYSVGIGQISSEVPQNLSASRPQDRQFILSSKKLLLSDSGFYLCAWRGGRTYGYTFGSGTRLTVV.

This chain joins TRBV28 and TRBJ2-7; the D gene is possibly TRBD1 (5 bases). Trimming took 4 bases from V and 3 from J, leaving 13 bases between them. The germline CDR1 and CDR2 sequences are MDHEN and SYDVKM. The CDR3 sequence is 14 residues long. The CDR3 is CASSSRGAGYEQYF. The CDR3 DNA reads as TGTGCCAGCAGTTCCCGTGGGGCTGGCTACGAGCAGTACTTC.

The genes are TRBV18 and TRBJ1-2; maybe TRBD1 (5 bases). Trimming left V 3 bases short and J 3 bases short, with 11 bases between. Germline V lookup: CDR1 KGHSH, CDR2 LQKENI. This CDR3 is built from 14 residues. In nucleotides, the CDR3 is TGTGCCAGCTCACCCACAGCGGGGGACTATGGCTACACCTTC. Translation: CASSPTAGDYGYTF.

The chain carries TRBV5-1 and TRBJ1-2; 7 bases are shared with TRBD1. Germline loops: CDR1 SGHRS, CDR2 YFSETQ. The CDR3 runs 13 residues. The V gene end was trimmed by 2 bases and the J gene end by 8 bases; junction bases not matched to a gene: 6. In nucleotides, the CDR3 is TGCGCCAGCAGCTTCGACAGGGTAGGGGGCTACACCTTC. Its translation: CASSFDRVGGYTF.

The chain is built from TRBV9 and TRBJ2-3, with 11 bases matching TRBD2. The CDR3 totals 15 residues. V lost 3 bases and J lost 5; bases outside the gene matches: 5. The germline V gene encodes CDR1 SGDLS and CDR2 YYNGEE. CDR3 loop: CASSGVAGGRDTQYF. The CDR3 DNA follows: TGTGCCAGCAGCGGAGTAGCGGGAGGGCGAGATACGCAGTATTTT.

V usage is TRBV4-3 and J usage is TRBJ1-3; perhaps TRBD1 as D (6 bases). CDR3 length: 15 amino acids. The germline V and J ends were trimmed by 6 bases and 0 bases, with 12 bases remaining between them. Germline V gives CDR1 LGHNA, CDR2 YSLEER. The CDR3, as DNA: TGCGCCAGCAGTCTTACAGGGTCCTCTGGAAACACCATATATTTT. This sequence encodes CASSLTGSSGNTIYF.

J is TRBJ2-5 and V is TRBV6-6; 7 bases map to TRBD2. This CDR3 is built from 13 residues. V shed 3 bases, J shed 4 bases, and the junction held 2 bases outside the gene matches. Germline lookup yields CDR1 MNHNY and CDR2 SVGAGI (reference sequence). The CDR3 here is CASSYPGGETQYF. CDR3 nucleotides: TGTGCCAGCAGTTATCCGGGAGGAGAGACCCAGTACTTC.

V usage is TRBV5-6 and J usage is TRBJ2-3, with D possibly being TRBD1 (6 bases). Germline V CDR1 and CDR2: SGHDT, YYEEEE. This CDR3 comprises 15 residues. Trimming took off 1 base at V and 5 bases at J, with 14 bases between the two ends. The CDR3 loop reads CASSLPGDGEDTQYF. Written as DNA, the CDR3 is TGTGCCAGCAGCTTGCCAGGGGATGGGGAAGATACGCAGTATTTT.

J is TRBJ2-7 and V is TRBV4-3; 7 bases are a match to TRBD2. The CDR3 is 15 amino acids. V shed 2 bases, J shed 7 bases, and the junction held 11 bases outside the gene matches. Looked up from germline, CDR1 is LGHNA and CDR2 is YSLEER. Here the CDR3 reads CASSQHLAVVGEQYF. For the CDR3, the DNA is TGCGCCAGCAGCCAACACCTAGCGGTGGTGGGGGAGCAGTACTTC.